This T cell receptor beta chain came from a study of regulatory T cells in long-lasting Graves disease (dated by TCRdb to 2020 to 2023). As for the study more broadly: Antithyroid drugs had been taken for less than 3 months by newly diagnosed Graves' disease patients. Patients with persistent Graves' disease were compared with patients with newly diagnosed Graves' disease using TCR sequencing and RNA sequencing of peripheral blood. The study took place in China and was registered as a clinical trial. A total of around 35 samples underwent TCR sequencing: some 13 from persistent and about 20 from newly diagnosed Graves' disease patients. The full study reports these points: The authors noted that the small sample size was a limitation that may lower accuracy. Because the primary lesion, thyroid tissue, could not be accessed, the study looked at peripheral blood alone. Preferential use of TRBV28, TRBJ1-2 and TRBJ2-5 was observed in persistent disease, whereas TRBV20-1 and TRBJ2-1 were favored in newly diagnosed disease. Compared with newly diagnosed patients, persistent Graves' disease patients had lower TCR Shannon entropy and fewer highly expanded clones, which suggests clonal expansion. Sequencing and analysis were limited to the TCR beta chain. Persistent patients shared more public clonotypes among themselves (under 3,000) than newly diagnosed patients did (approximately 900).

The library was prepared using multiplex PCR. Sequencing was performed on an Illumina HiSeq 4000. To build TCR beta libraries, CDR3 regions were amplified by Arm-PCR using iRepertoire HTBI primers. Gel purification was performed on PCR products prior to sequencing. In the original analysis: Across samples, around 58 TRBV and 14 TRBJ segments were identified and used for gene usage analysis of CDR3 amino acid clonotypes. COPE and FqMerger were used to merge filtered high-quality paired reads into contigs. Contigs were aligned with BLAST to IMGT TRBV, TRBD and TRBJ reference genes, and CDR3 was defined per IMGT. Highly expanded clones were defined as clonotypes with a frequency above 0.1%. Repertoire diversity was measured by Shannon entropy, and V-J evenness by the Gini coefficient. Public clonotypes were defined as clonotypes shared by more than one individual. TCRdb took the public reads, trimmed them with fastp at Q25, ran MiXCR for clone calling and kept in-frame beta chains. Each record represents a unique CDR3 protein, reported with the most common genes and DNA among its rows. The authors' filters were not applied to this entry. This sample lists 450,000 to 650,000 distinct CDR3 sequences; about 16% were detected once. Together, the top ten hold just under 25% of the sample.

As for this clonotype: The clone's antigen remains unknown. Base qualities are missing; no much larger clone stands one base away.

The sample's time point label, decoded: newly diagnosed GD, antithyroid drugs for less than 3 months. For both TCR sequencing and RNA sequencing, RNA was extracted from PBMCs using TRIzol. The diagnosis of Graves' disease was made according to American Thyroid Association guidelines. Patients were recruited from an endocrinology department in Xi'an, China. From each patient, about 9 milliliters of peripheral blood was collected into an EDTA anticoagulant tube. Ficoll Paque Plus density gradient separation was used to isolate PBMCs, and no additional T cell sorting was done. An Agilent 2100 Bioanalyzer and agarose gel were used to check RNA quality, and a NanoDrop 2000 was used to measure RNA concentration. Taken from the germline V gene (reference sequence), the CDR1 and CDR2 loops are LNHDA and SQIVND. V is pared back by 3 bases and J by 0 bases, with 8 bases lying between the germline termini. The CDR3 runs 15 amino acids, cysteine and phenylalanine included. Just CDR3 DNA is preserved here, 45 bases in frame from base 1.

These data also featured in a second study, about T cells in Graves' hyperthyroidism and ophthalmopathy. The other study reports the following: A patient counted as having stable Graves' hyperthyroidism if no progression to ophthalmopathy occurred over 18 months of follow-up. Hyperthyroidism patients were aged 18 to 65 years and newly diagnosed, with disease duration of less than 2 months. Patients with uncontrolled infections, other autoimmune diseases, pregnancy or lactation were excluded. Diagnoses were established on the basis of clinical symptoms, serum thyroxine and TRAb, thyroid ultrasound, and orbital computed tomography. For the first round of RT-PCR on the TCR CDR3, the HTBI primer set was used together with the Qiagen OneStep RT-PCR kit. Blood samples also contained most of the expanded thyroid clonotypes (frequency above 0.001), which suggests that blood repertoires may reflect thyroid immune responses. Ophthalmopathy was separated from stable hyperthyroidism by a 13 V-J signature model, with around 88% sensitivity and roughly 84% specificity obtained in cross-validation and 80%/75% obtained in testing. During validation, the model predicted progression to ophthalmopathy a median of approximately six months ahead of onset, with almost 71% sensitivity and roughly 75% specificity. To identify distinguishing TCR V-J signatures, a discovery cohort of 90 to 100 patients was used, comprising some 45 with Graves' ophthalmopathy and approximately 57 with stable Graves' hyperthyroidism. Whether ophthalmopathy could be predicted prospectively was tested in an independent validation cohort made up of 18 to 20 hyperthyroidism patients plus 17 patients who later progressed to ophthalmopathy. The roughly 100 discovery patients were randomly divided into training and test sets at a 7:3 ratio. In addition, the study compared T-cell repertoires in thyroid tissue and in blood from six Graves' hyperthyroidism patients. Once sampling was done, hyperthyroidism patients were given methimazole at a starting dose of 30 mg daily, whereas ophthalmopathy patients were given high-dose intravenous methylprednisolone. The libraries were constructed in a second round of multiplex PCR and then size-selected and purified. The libraries were sequenced on an Illumina HiSeq2000 using paired-end 100 bp reads. SOAPnuke was used to process the raw data, removing reads that contained adapters or uncalled bases, had a mean Phred below 15, or lacked an exact match to the constant primer or identifier. COPE v1.2.5 was used to merge high-quality paired reads, and clonotypes were defined as unique nucleotide sequences. Clonotypes were aligned to IMGT TRBV, TRBD and TRBJ reference segments using MiTCR v1.1. Only V-J combinations with frequency above 0.0001, covering 99% to 99.2% of repertoires, were analysed. The TCS score was defined as the ratio of F50 (clonal expansion) to E x V (chaos), calculated using BLOSUM62-based TCRdist between CDR3 peptides within each V-J. Welch's t-statistics and random forest reduced around 550 V-J features to under 15, which were used in a naive Bayes classifier (R e1071). No statistical method was used to set the sample size in advance, and investigators knew the group allocation. The paper describes TCR Vbeta CDR3 sequencing of more than 120 peripheral blood samples, made up of some 42 ophthalmopathy patients, roughly 75 hyperthyroidism patients and roughly 17 progressor patients.

The sequencing here drew on peripheral blood mononuclear cells (PBMCs), taken at new diagnosis, from a patient treated with antithyroid drugs. The clonotype comes from a middle-aged woman with Graves disease. Donor details come from another sample of the same person, matched by shared clones. The chain uses TRBV19 and TRBJ1-4; TRBD1 is a weak D gene call, 5 bases matching. The CDR3 protein: CASSIGAATNEKLFF. The nucleotide sequence is TGTGCCAGTAGTATCGGGGCAGCAACTAATGAAAAACTGTTTTTT. Where the CDR3 stops, the reference TRBV19 and TRBJ1-4 genes take over; the full variable domain is DGGITQSPKYLFRKEGQNVTLSCEQNLNHDAMYWYRQDPGQGLRLIYYSQIVNDFQKGDIAEGYSVSREKKESFPLTVTSAQKNPTAFYLCASSIGAATNEKLFFGSGTQLSVL.